One and the same sample provided the 5 T cell receptor beta chains below, sequenced in a study of blood T cell repertoires in COVID-19. Repertoires were generated with immunoSEQ multiplex PCR, while TCRdb's copy carries only in-frame clones and drops some. This table has some 320,000 clones, under 95% appearing once. Source material: PBMCs or T cells enriched from blood (not recorded which). These receptors came from a man between 60 and 70 years old who had recovered from COVID-19.

The rearrangement uses TRBV2 and TRBJ2-7, with D perhaps TRBD1 (6 bases). V lost 6 bases, J lost 3 bases, and 9 bases lay in between. CDR3 length: 12 amino acids. CDR1 and CDR2 (germline): SNHLY, FYNNEI. CDR3 region: CASRKDSYEQYF. DNA of the CDR3: TGTGCCAGCAGAAAGGACAGCTACGAGCAGTACTTC.

The chain recombines TRBV6-4 with TRBJ2-3, with D unresolved. The ends were cut back, 3 bases at V and 1 base at J, with 8 bases in the middle. CDR3 length equals 14 residues. Germline CDR1 is MRHNA and CDR2 is SNTAGT. The CDR3 here is CASSEQQGTDTQYF. In nucleotides, the CDR3 is TGTGCCAGCAGTGAACAGCAAGGCACAGATACGCAGTATTTT.

The chain recombines TRBV11-3 with TRBJ1-1; 10 bases fit TRBD1. This CDR3 has 15 amino acids. From germline, CDR1 is SGHNT and CDR2 YENEEA. The V and J ends lost 4 bases and 4 bases, in that order; junction bases with no gene match: 6. The CDR3 coding sequence is TGTGCCAGCAGCTCGGGACAGGGGTTTCGCACTGAAGCTTTCTTT. As protein: CASSSGQGFRTEAFF. Looking up the rest from reference TRBV11-3 and TRBJ1-1 gives the full variable domain: EAGVVQSPRYKIIEKKQPVAFWCNPISGHNTLYWYLQNLGQGPELLIRYENEEAVDDSQLPKDRFSAERLKGVDSTLKIQPAELGDSAVYLCASSSGQGFRTEAFFGQGTRLTVV.

The V gene is TRBV5-5, the J gene TRBJ2-7, with 7 bases fitting TRBD1. The V segment lost 0 bases and the J segment 6 bases; nucleotides outside the gene matches: 6. The CDR3 extends over 14 amino acids. Germline-derived CDR1 and CDR2 are SGHKS and YYEKEE (reference sequence). The CDR3 reads CASSLGQGYAEQYF. The CDR3 DNA reads as TGTGCCAGCAGCTTGGGACAGGGTTACGCCGAGCAGTACTTC.

The rearrangement joins TRBV6-5 to TRBJ1-2; D gene unclear. This CDR3 contains 14 residues. V shed 8 bases and J shed 2 bases, with 15 bases lying between them. Looked up from germline, CDR1 is MNHEY and CDR2 is SVGAGI. The CDR3 spells CASWNYDGNYGYTF. In nucleotides, the CDR3 is TGTGCCAGCTGGAATTACGACGGGAACTATGGCTACACCTTC.